Each of the 17 T cell receptor beta chains below was sequenced from the same sample in a study of blood T cell repertoires in COVID-19. Generated by immunoSEQ multiplex PCR, the TCRdb table keeps only in-frame clones and is missing some. This repertoire shows under 300,000 clones, over 80% found once; its top ten account for around 1.8%. The sequenced sample consisted of PBMCs or T cells enriched from blood (not recorded which). Receptors were obtained from a young woman who had recovered from COVID-19.

The gene calls are TRBV11-3 and TRBJ1-2; no definite D call. V was trimmed by 4 bases and J by 2 bases, leaving 8 bases between them. Per germline, CDR1 SGHNT and CDR2 YENEEA. This CDR3 spans 13 amino acids. Here the CDR3 DNA reads TGTGCCAGCAGCTGGGCAGAAAACTATGGCTACACCTTC. The encoded protein is CASSWAENYGYTF.

The chain has TRBV9 and TRBJ2-1; 9 bases map to TRBD2. The ends lost 0 bases at V and 9 bases at J; junction bases unmatched: 7. There are 15 residues in the CDR3. Germline V lookup: CDR1 SGDLS, CDR2 YYNGEE. Written as DNA, the CDR3 is TGTGCCAGCAGCGTAGGCGGGGGGGCCATTGGTGAGCAGTTCTTC. It encodes CASSVGGGAIGEQFF.

The V gene is TRBV2, the J gene TRBJ1-5, with unresolved D. The CDR3 is 13 amino acids. Trimming stripped 8 bases from V and 1 base from J, with 9 bases between. CDR1 and CDR2 from the germline V gene are SNHLY and FYNNEI. This chain's CDR3 is CASAKESNQPQHF. DNA of the CDR3: TGTGCCAGCGCCAAAGAGAGCAATCAGCCCCAGCATTTT. Full variable domain (rest looked up from reference TRBV2 and TRBJ1-5): EPEVTQTPSHQVTQMGQEVILRCVPISNHLYFYWYRQILGQKVEFLVSFYNNEISEKSEIFDDQFSVERPDGSNFTLKIRSTKLEDSAMYFCASAKESNQPQHFGDGTRLSIL.

The chain employs TRBV6-5 and TRBJ1-2, with 8 bases identical to TRBD1. Losses at the gene ends were 6 bases for V and 5 bases for J; bases not matched to a gene: 8. There are 14 residues in the CDR3. CDR1 and CDR2 (germline): MNHEY, SVGAGI. The CDR3 sequence: CASSSPNRGYGYTF. For the CDR3, the DNA is TGTGCCAGCAGCTCCCCGAACAGGGGGTATGGCTACACCTTC.

The CDR3 nucleotides are TGTGCCAGTCGACTGACAGGGTCCTCACCCCTCCACTTT. This encodes CASRLTGSSPLHF. The V call is TRBV19, the J call TRBJ1-6; TRBD1 aligns across 7 bases. The germline CDR1 and CDR2 sequences are LNHDA and SQIVND (reference sequence). CDR3 length: 13 amino acids. The J segment lost 10 bases and the V segment lost 8 bases, leaving 8 bases of the junction unmatched.

This clone counts as large. This sequence joins TRBV19 and TRBJ1-5; a possible D gene is TRBD1 (5 bases). Trimming pared 3 bases from V and 5 bases from J, leaving 8 bases between. From germline, CDR1 is LNHDA and CDR2 SQIVND (reference sequence). There are 13 residues in the CDR3. The CDR3 nucleotides read TGTGCCAGTAGTATCGGGGGATATCAGCCCCAGCATTTT. It codes for CASSIGGYQPQHF.

The chain has TRBV9 and TRBJ2-2; 12 bases match TRBD2. Trimming at V came to 4 bases and at J to 3 bases, leaving 10 bases not matched to a gene. CDR3 length: 18 amino acids. Germline CDR1 SGDLS, CDR2 YYNGEE. CDR3 loop: CASSPEGTSGPYTGELFF. As DNA, the CDR3 is TGTGCCAGCAGCCCAGAGGGGACTAGCGGGCCATACACCGGGGAGCTGTTTTTT.

The chain uses TRBV4-1 and TRBJ1-3; D gene uncertain. CDR3 length: 15 residues. V was pared by 0 bases and J by 0 bases, with 6 bases between. Germline-derived CDR1 and CDR2 are MGHRA and YSYEKL. The CDR3 reads CASSQDRSSGNTIYF. The CDR3 DNA follows: TGCGCCAGCAGCCAAGATCGGAGCTCTGGAAACACCATATATTTT.

V and J are TRBV3-1 (or the pseudogene TRBV3-2) and TRBJ2-1, with 13 bases that match TRBD2. After removal of 3 bases from V and 4 bases from J, the junction contained 12 bases not matched to a gene. This CDR3 has 19 residues. The V gene's germline CDR1 is LGHDT and CDR2 YNNKEL (reference sequence). This chain's CDR3 is CASSQRLAGGPQIYNEQFF. CDR3 nucleotide sequence: TGTGCCAGCAGCCAGCGACTAGCGGGGGGCCCCCAAATTTACAATGAGCAGTTCTTC.

V is TRBV7-3 and J is TRBJ1-1; 8 positions agree with TRBD1. Germline CDR1 reads SGHTA; CDR2 reads FQGTGA. V was clipped by 5 bases and J by 1 base; unmatched bases: 6. This CDR3 has 15 residues. CDR3 nucleotide sequence: TGTGCCAGCAGCGCTTCCGGGACAGGGAACACTGAAGCTTTCTTT. The encoded protein is CASSASGTGNTEAFF.

This rearrangement joins TRBV11-3 to TRBJ2-7; 9 nucleotides line up with TRBD2. Germline trimming cut 0 bases from V and 4 bases from J; bases unmatched to any gene: 13. The CDR3 has 18 amino acids. Germline CDR1 reads SGHNT; CDR2 reads YENEEA. CDR3 DNA sequence: TGTGCCAGCAGCTTAGAAGTCGCTAGCGGGGCAATACCGTACGAGCAGTACTTC. Translating gives CASSLEVASGAIPYEQYF.

The rearrangement joins TRBV29-1 to TRBJ1-3; TRBD1 matches at 10 bases. Trimming at V came to 6 bases and at J to 0 bases, leaving 2 bases not matched to a gene. The CDR3 is 14 amino acids. The germline CDR1 and CDR2 sequences are SQVTM and ANQGSEA. The DNA of the CDR3 is TGCAGCGTAAGGACAGGGGGCTCTGGAAACACCATATATTTT. Amino acids: CSVRTGGSGNTIYF.

V usage is TRBV6-5 and J usage is TRBJ2-7; 9 bases agree with TRBD1. The CDR3 is 15 amino acids. The V segment lost 3 bases and the J segment 7 bases; nucleotides outside the gene matches: 10. From germline, CDR1 is MNHEY and CDR2 SVGAGI. CDR3 bases: TGTGCCAGCAGTTATGGTGGGACAGGGTATGGGGAGCAGTACTTC. Amino acids: CASSYGGTGYGEQYF.

V and J are TRBV3-1 (or the pseudogene TRBV3-2) and TRBJ2-1; D unresolved. Germline lookup yields CDR1 LGHDT and CDR2 YNNKEL (reference sequence). The CDR3 contains 13 residues. Trimming stripped 2 bases from V and 4 bases from J, with 6 bases between. CDR3 sequence (DNA): TGTGCCAGCAGCCAACTAGATTACAATGAGCAGTTCTTC. Translated: CASSQLDYNEQFF.

V and J are TRBV27 and TRBJ2-7; no reliable D call. Germline lookup yields CDR1 MNHEY and CDR2 SMNVEV (reference sequence). V lost 0 bases and J 4 bases, leaving 13 bases between the germline ends. This CDR3 spans 15 amino acids. CDR3 in amino acids: CASSLSGRGAYEQYF. The CDR3 nucleotides read TGTGCCAGCAGTTTATCGGGTAGAGGTGCTTACGAGCAGTACTTC.

This rearrangement joins TRBV20-1 to TRBJ1-1, with TRBD1 as a possible D gene (5 bases). This CDR3 comprises 15 residues. Per the germline V gene, CDR1 is DFQATT and CDR2 is SNEGSKA (reference sequence). V gave up 3 bases and J gave up 6 bases, with 20 bases separating them. The CDR3 here is CSASRGGGRISEAFF. The DNA of the CDR3 is TGCAGTGCTAGTCGGGGCGGGGGACGGATCTCTGAAGCTTTCTTT.

This chain uses TRBV7-2 with TRBJ2-7; D is perhaps TRBD2 (6 bases). The ends were cut back, 5 bases at V and 6 bases at J, with 11 bases in the middle. This CDR3 spans 12 amino acids. In germline, CDR1 is SGHTA, CDR2 FQGNSA. The CDR3 DNA sequence: TGTGCCAGCAGCCCGCCCGGGGGCGAGCAGTACTTC. Translated, it gives CASSPPGGEQYF.